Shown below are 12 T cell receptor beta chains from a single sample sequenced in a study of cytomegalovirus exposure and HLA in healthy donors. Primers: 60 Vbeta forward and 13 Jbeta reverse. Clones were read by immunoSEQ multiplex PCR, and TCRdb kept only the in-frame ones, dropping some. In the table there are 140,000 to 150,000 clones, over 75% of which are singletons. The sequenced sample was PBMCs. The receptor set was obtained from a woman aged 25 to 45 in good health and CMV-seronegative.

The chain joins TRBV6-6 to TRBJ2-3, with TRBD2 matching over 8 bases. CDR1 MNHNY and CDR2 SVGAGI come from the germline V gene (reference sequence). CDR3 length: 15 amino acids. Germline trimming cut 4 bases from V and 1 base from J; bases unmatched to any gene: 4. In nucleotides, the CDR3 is TGTGCCAGCAGTTGGCGTAGCGGGGGCACAGATACGCAGTATTTT. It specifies CASSWRSGGTDTQYF.

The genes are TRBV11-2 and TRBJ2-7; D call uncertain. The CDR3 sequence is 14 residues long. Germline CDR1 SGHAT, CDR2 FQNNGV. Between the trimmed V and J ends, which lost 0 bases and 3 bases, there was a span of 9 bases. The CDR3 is CASSLESLSYEQYF. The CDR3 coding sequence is TGTGCCAGCAGCTTAGAGTCCTTGAGCTACGAGCAGTACTTC.

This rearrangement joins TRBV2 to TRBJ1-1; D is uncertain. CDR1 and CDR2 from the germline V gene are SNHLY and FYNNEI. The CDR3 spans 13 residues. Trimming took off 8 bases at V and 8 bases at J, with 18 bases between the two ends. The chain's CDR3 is CASRKGRGREAFF. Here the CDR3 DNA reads TGTGCCAGCCGAAAGGGCAGAGGGAGGGAAGCTTTCTTT. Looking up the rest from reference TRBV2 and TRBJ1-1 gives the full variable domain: EPEVTQTPSHQVTQMGQEVILRCVPISNHLYFYWYRQILGQKVEFLVSFYNNEISEKSEIFDDQFSVERPDGSNFTLKIRSTKLEDSAMYFCASRKGRGREAFFGQGTRLTVV.

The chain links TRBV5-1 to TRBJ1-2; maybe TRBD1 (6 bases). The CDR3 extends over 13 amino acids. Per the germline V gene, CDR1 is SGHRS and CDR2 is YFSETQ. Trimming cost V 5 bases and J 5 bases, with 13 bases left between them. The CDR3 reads CASRQTGNYGYTF. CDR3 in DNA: TGCGCCAGCAGACAAACAGGGAATTATGGCTACACCTTC.

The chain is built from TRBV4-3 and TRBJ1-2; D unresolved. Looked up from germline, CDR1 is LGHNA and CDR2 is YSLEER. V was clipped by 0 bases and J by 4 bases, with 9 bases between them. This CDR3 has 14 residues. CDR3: CASSQEAVGYGYTF. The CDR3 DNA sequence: TGCGCCAGCAGCCAAGAGGCGGTGGGCTATGGCTACACCTTC.

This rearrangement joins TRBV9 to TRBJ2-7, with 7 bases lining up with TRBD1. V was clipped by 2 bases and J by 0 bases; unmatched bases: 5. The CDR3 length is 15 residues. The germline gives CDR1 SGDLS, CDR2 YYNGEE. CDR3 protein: CASSVAGTDSYEQYF. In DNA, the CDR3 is TGTGCCAGCAGCGTCGCCGGGACAGACTCCTACGAGCAGTACTTC.

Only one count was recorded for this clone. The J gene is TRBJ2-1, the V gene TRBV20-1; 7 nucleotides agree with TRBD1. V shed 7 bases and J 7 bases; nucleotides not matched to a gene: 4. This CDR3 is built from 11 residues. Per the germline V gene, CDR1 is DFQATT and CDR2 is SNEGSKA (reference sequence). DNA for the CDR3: TGCAGTGAACAACAGGGGAATGAGCAGTTCTTC. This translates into CSEQQGNEQFF.

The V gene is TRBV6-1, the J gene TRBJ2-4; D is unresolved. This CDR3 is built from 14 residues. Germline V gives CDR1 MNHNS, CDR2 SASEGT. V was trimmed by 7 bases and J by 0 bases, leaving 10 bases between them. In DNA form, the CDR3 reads TGTGCCAGCAATCCCCCGGGAGCCAAAAACATTCAGTACTTC. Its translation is CASNPPGAKNIQYF.

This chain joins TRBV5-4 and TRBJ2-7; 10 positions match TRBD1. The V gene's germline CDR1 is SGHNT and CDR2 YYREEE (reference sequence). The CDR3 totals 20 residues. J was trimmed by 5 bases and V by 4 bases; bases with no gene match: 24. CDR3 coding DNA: TGTGCCAGCAGCCCCGGCTTCCGGGACAGGGGTGGAACTGGGAGAAACGAGCAGTACTTC. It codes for CASSPGFRDRGGTGRNEQYF.

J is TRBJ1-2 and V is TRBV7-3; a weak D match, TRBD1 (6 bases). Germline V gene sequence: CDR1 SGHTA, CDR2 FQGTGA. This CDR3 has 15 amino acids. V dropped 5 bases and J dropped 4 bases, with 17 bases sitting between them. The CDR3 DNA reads TGTGCCAGCAGCCTAAGTATAGGACAGACCTATGGCTACACCTTC. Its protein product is CASSLSIGQTYGYTF.

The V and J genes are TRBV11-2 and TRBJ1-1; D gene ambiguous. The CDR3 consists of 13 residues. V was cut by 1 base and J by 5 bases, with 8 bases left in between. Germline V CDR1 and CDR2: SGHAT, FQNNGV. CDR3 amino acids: CASSLGAGTEAFF. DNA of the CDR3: TGTGCCAGCAGCTTAGGGGCAGGAACTGAAGCTTTCTTT.

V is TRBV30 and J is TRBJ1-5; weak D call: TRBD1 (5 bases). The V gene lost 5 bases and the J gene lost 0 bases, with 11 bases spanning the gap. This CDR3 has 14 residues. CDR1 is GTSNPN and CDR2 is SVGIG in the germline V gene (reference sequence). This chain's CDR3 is CAWRTKNSNQPQHF. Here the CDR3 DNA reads TGTGCCTGGCGGACAAAAAATAGCAATCAGCCCCAGCATTTT.